This passage covers 27 T cell receptor beta chains from one sample sequenced in a study of shared clonotypes between healthy human individuals. Positively selected for CCR7, the CD45RO-negative cells used as naive CD8 cells excluded terminally differentiated effector memory CD45RA+ cells. Sequencing used immunoSEQ multiplex PCR; TCRdb keeps in-frame clones, though not all of them. The sample contains around 2,100,000 clones, about 95% of which appear only once. What was sequenced was naive CD8+ T cells sorted from blood. The receptors derive from a man aged 18 to 30 in good health.

This clone was found once. V and J are TRBV7-3 and TRBJ2-7, with D perhaps TRBD1 (6 bases). The CDR3 loop spans 15 amino acids. The ends were cut back, 2 bases at V and 3 bases at J, with 14 bases in the middle. Per germline, CDR1 SGHTA and CDR2 FQGTGA. The CDR3 protein is CASSLGWGPGYEQYF. The CDR3 coding sequence is TGTGCCAGCAGCTTAGGTTGGGGGCCTGGCTACGAGCAGTACTTC.

This sequence joins TRBV9 and TRBJ1-1, with a weak D call TRBD1 (6 bases). Deletions cut 4 bases from V and 4 bases from J, with 14 bases between. The CDR3 runs to 14 residues. Germline CDR1 is SGDLS and CDR2 is YYNGEE. The CDR3 sequence is CASSLEGGATEAFF. The CDR3 DNA sequence: TGTGCCAGCAGCCTCGAGGGGGGAGCCACTGAAGCTTTCTTT.

CDR3 residues: CASSQEELDTGELFF. The DNA of the CDR3 is TGTGCCAGCAGCCAAGAGGAGTTGGACACCGGGGAGCTGTTTTTT. The V call is TRBV4-2, the J call TRBJ2-2; D call uncertain. Germline-derived CDR1 and CDR2 are LGHNA and YNFKEQ. Between the trimmed V and J ends, which lost 0 bases and 3 bases, there was a span of 8 bases. The length of the CDR3 is 15 residues.

V gene TRBV4-3 combines with J gene TRBJ2-7; D not resolved. The V gene lost 0 bases and the J gene lost 3 bases, with 15 bases spanning the gap. Germline V gene data show CDR1 as LGHNA and CDR2 as YSLEER. The CDR3 spans 16 residues. CDR3 protein: CASSQDRVSDIYEQYF. Here the CDR3 DNA reads TGCGCCAGCAGCCAAGATAGGGTCAGCGACATCTACGAGCAGTACTTC.

The chain employs TRBV5-6 and TRBJ2-2; D possibly corresponds to TRBD1 (7 bases). The ends were cut back, 3 bases at V and 3 bases at J, with 21 bases in the middle. Germline-derived CDR1 and CDR2 are SGHDT and YYEEEE. CDR3 length: 18 residues. The CDR3 loop is CASSSLGQEGKDTGELFF. The CDR3 nucleotides are TGTGCCAGCAGCTCCCTTGGACAGGAGGGAAAGGACACCGGGGAGCTGTTTTTT.

To note about this clone: This specimen includes other DNA sequences encoding the same CDR3. V gene TRBV9 combines with J gene TRBJ1-5; D is unresolved. V was clipped by 0 bases and J by 1 base, with 5 bases between them. This CDR3 spans 14 amino acids. Germline values: CDR1 SGDLS, CDR2 YYNGEE. CDR3 region: CASSVGDSNQPQHF. Here the CDR3 DNA reads TGTGCCAGCAGCGTAGGAGACAGCAATCAGCCCCAGCATTTT.

The chain combines TRBV1 with TRBJ2-1; TRBD2 is the table's D call and was not checked against the DNA. TRBV1 is annotated as a pseudogene. The CDR3 runs 15 residues. In nucleotides, the CDR3 is TGCACCAGCAGCCAAGCCCTAGCGGAGTACAATGAGCAGTTCTTC. Its protein is CTSSQALAEYNEQFF.

Points on this clone: At the DNA level, this CDR3 is encoded by other sequences in the same sample as well. The V call is TRBV5-1, the J call TRBJ1-1, with a tentative D call TRBD1 (5 bases). The CDR3 consists of 13 residues. V dropped 0 bases and J dropped 5 bases, with 8 bases sitting between them. Germline CDR1 SGHRS, CDR2 YFSETQ. CDR3 sequence (DNA): TGCGCCAGCAGCTTGGAGGGGAGAACTGAAGCTTTCTTT. As protein: CASSLEGRTEAFF.

This chain connects TRBV5-6 to TRBJ1-1; D call uncertain. Germline V CDR1 and CDR2: SGHDT, YYEEEE. The V end lost 0 bases, the J end lost 1 base, and 10 bases lay between the germline ends. The CDR3 is 15 residues long. For the CDR3, the DNA is TGTGCCAGCAGCTTGGGACGATATGAGAACACTGAAGCTTTCTTT. It encodes CASSLGRYENTEAFF.

The count of this clone is one. CDR3 region: CASSPQGQGRDTEAFF. DNA of the CDR3: TGTGCCAGCAGCCCCCAAGGACAGGGAAGAGACACTGAAGCTTTCTTT. The gene calls are TRBV13 and TRBJ1-1; 8 bases agree with TRBD1. Germline CDR1 is PRHDT and CDR2 is FYEKMQ (reference sequence). V shed 5 bases and J 3 bases; nucleotides not matched to a gene: 11. There are 16 residues in the CDR3.

To note about this clone: Other DNA sequences in this sample translate to the same CDR3. The chain recombines TRBV29-1 with TRBJ1-1; D is undetermined. This CDR3 is 13 amino acids long. The V end lost 4 bases, the J end lost 0 bases, and 9 bases lay between the germline ends. CDR1 is SQVTM, CDR2 ANQGSEA, per germline. The CDR3 DNA follows: TGCAGCGTTGTGGGCCCGATGAACACTGAAGCTTTCTTT. Amino acids: CSVVGPMNTEAFF. The complete variable domain, with remaining parts taken from reference TRBV29-1 and TRBJ1-1, reads SAVISQKPSRDICQRGTSLTIQCQVDSQVTMMFWYRQQPGQSLTLIATANQGSEATYESGFVIDKFPISRPNLTFSTLTVSNMSPEDSSIYLCSVVGPMNTEAFFGQGTRLTVV.

The rearrangement joins TRBV7-3 to TRBJ2-3, with 8 bases that match TRBD2. Germline trimming cut 5 bases from V and 0 bases from J; bases unmatched to any gene: 10. Germline V gene sequence: CDR1 SGHTA, CDR2 FQGTGA. The CDR3 is made up of 17 amino acids. CDR3 in DNA: TGTGCCAGCAGCCCCCGGATAGCGGGGCCTAGCACAGATACGCAGTATTTT. It translates to CASSPRIAGPSTDTQYF.

V and J are TRBV6-6 and TRBJ1-2; D possibly corresponds to TRBD1 (6 bases). The CDR3 has 15 residues. The V end lost 0 bases, the J end lost 8 bases, and 16 bases lay between the germline ends. Germline V gene lookup returns CDR1 MNHNY and CDR2 SVGAGI (reference sequence). Here the CDR3 reads CASSYSLDGGGGYTF. For the CDR3, the DNA is TGTGCCAGCAGTTACTCGCTTGACGGGGGCGGGGGCTACACCTTC.

On this clone itself: Compared with germline, one end of the junction differs, possibly owing to a read error. The rearrangement uses TRBV7-7 and TRBJ1-1; D is unresolved. CDR3 length equals 13 residues. CDR1 and CDR2 from the germline V gene are SSHAT and FNYEAQ (reference sequence). The CDR3 DNA reads as TGTGCTAGCAGCAGAGAGAAGGACACTGAAGCTTTCTTT. Translated, it gives CASSREKDTEAFF.

The V call is TRBV6-5, the J call TRBJ2-1, with 12 bases aligning to TRBD2. This CDR3 spans 15 amino acids. Per germline, CDR1 MNHEY and CDR2 SVGAGI. V shed 6 bases, J shed 9 bases, and the junction held 9 bases outside the gene matches. The CDR3 spells CASSPLAGGLGEQFF. The CDR3, as DNA: TGTGCCAGCAGCCCCCTAGCGGGGGGGCTTGGTGAGCAGTTCTTC.

The gene calls are TRBV7-8 and TRBJ2-3; 7 nucleotides align to TRBD2. The junction had 11 bases not matched to a gene; V was cut back by 5 bases and J by 3 bases. The CDR3 is 16 residues long. Germline V gives CDR1 SGHVS, CDR2 FQNEAQ. In DNA form, the CDR3 reads TGTGCCAGCAGCCCTTCGGAGCGGGACTTGACAGATACGCAGTATTTT. It is translated as CASSPSERDLTDTQYF.

The gene calls are TRBV5-1 and TRBJ2-7, with D hard to call. Per the germline V gene, CDR1 is SGHRS and CDR2 is YFSETQ. This CDR3 is built from 14 residues. With 4 bases removed from V and 2 bases from J, the gap between germline ends came to 13 bases. The CDR3 DNA reads TGCGCCAGCAGCGTCGGAGCTGCAACCTACGAGCAGTACTTC. Its protein is CASSVGAATYEQYF. Full variable domain (missing parts from reference TRBV5-1 and TRBJ2-7): KAGVTQTPRYLIKTRGQQVTLSCSPISGHRSVSWYQQTPGQGLQFLFEYFSETQRNKGNFPGRFSGRQFSNSRSEMNVSTLELGDSALYLCASSVGAATYEQYFGPGTRLTVT.

The J gene is TRBJ2-7, the V gene TRBV5-6; the D call may be TRBD1 or TRBD2 (5 bases each). The germline gives CDR1 SGHDT, CDR2 YYEEEE. The ends were cut back, 0 bases at V and 3 bases at J, with 16 bases in the middle. This CDR3 has 16 amino acids. CDR3 in amino acids: CASSLAGPPGDYEQYF. In nucleotides, the CDR3 is TGTGCCAGCAGCTTGGCGGGGCCCCCGGGTGACTACGAGCAGTACTTC.

The chain is built from TRBV4-3 and TRBJ1-1; no definite D call. Germline V CDR1 and CDR2: LGHNA, YSLEER. V was shortened by 3 bases and J by 4 bases, with 12 bases between the two germline ends. This CDR3 is 14 amino acids long. The CDR3 DNA reads TGCGCCAGCAGCCATTCGGGCAGCGGCACTGAAGCTTTCTTT. It is translated as CASSHSGSGTEAFF.

The chain employs TRBV6-1 and TRBJ1-5; D is undetermined. Trimming removed 1 base at V and 7 bases at J, with 8 bases between. Germline V CDR1 and CDR2: MNHNS, SASEGT. The CDR3 is 13 residues long. CDR3 residues: CASSEVFRQPQHF. In DNA form, the CDR3 reads TGTGCCAGCAGTGAAGTATTTAGGCAGCCCCAGCATTTT.

The V gene is TRBV2, the J gene TRBJ2-1, with D unclear. This CDR3 is 15 amino acids long. Germline V gene sequence: CDR1 SNHLY, CDR2 FYNNEI. V was cut by 0 bases and J by 4 bases, with 10 bases left in between. The CDR3 nucleotides read TGTGCCAGCAGTGAAGCGGGCCTACTTTACAATGAGCAGTTCTTC. Amino acid sequence: CASSEAGLLYNEQFF.

Notes on this clone: This same CDR3 is encoded by further DNA sequences in the sample. The chain links TRBV5-6 to TRBJ2-6; D gene unclear. The ends were cut back, 2 bases at V and 3 bases at J, with 3 bases in the middle. CDR3 length: 13 residues. CDR1 is SGHDT and CDR2 is YYEEEE in the germline V gene. The CDR3 DNA is TGTGCCAGCAGCTTCAGTGGGGCCAACGTCCTGACTTTC. It is translated as CASSFSGANVLTF.

About this clone: The same CDR3 also results from other DNA sequences found in this sample. The chain combines TRBV27 with TRBJ2-7; 8 bases fit TRBD1. CDR3 size: 14 residues. The junction had 7 bases not matched to a gene; V was cut back by 6 bases and J by 3 bases. Germline loops: CDR1 MNHEY, CDR2 SMNVEV (reference sequence). In nucleotides, the CDR3 is TGTGCCAGCAGCCCGCAGGGGGCTGTCTACGAGCAGTACTTC. It is translated as CASSPQGAVYEQYF.

The V gene is TRBV4-3, the J gene TRBJ1-2; 8 bases match TRBD1. The length of the CDR3 is 15 residues. The trim removed 0 bases at V and 8 bases at J, leaving 8 bases unmatched. The germline gives CDR1 LGHNA, CDR2 YSLEER. In DNA form, the CDR3 reads TGCGCCAGCAGCCAAGATCTCAGGGGGCACGACGGCTACACCTTC. It codes for CASSQDLRGHDGYTF.

This sequence joins TRBV6-5 and TRBJ1-5; D ambiguous. V was trimmed by 4 bases and J by 3 bases, leaving 13 bases between them. Germline V CDR1 and CDR2: MNHEY, SVGAGI. The CDR3 runs 15 residues. CDR3: CASSLGDLTNQPQHF. CDR3 coding DNA: TGTGCCAGCAGTTTAGGTGACCTCACCAATCAGCCCCAGCATTTT.

The rearrangement uses TRBV5-6 and TRBJ2-3; 10 nucleotides line up with TRBD2. Germline V CDR1 and CDR2: SGHDT, YYEEEE. The CDR3 loop spans 16 amino acids. The J segment lost 2 bases and the V segment lost 3 bases, leaving 6 bases of the junction unmatched. DNA for the CDR3: TGTGCCAGCAGCTCCGAACTAGCGGGATTCACAGATACGCAGTATTTT. Its translation: CASSSELAGFTDTQYF.

Concerning this clone itself: One junction end disagrees with the germline gene, perhaps due to a read error. The chain uses TRBV7-9 and TRBJ2-1; D gene uncertain. The CDR3 is 13 amino acids. The germline V gene has CDR1 SEHNR and CDR2 FQNEAQ (reference sequence). The CDR3 is CASTLWPSTEQFF. CDR3 DNA sequence: TGTGCCAGCACCTTATGGCCCAGCACTGAGCAGTTCTTC.